The 21 T cell receptor beta chains given below trace back to one sample, sequenced in a study of T cell responses to AZD1222 COVID-19 vaccine. Here immunoSEQ multiplex PCR was the method, and the copy in TCRdb shows in-frame clones only, minus some. The sample lists tens of thousands of clones, roughly 90% occurring once. Material: peripheral blood, obtained 28 days after the second AZD1222 dose. All receptors derive from an adult who received the AZD1222 COVID-19 vaccine.

The chain couples TRBV12-3 or TRBV12-4 to TRBJ2-1; D is unclear. Trimming took off 1 base at V and 7 bases at J, with 8 bases between the two ends. This CDR3 has 13 amino acids. The CDR3: CASSLGHSNEQFF. The DNA of the CDR3 is TGTGCCAGCAGTTTAGGTCATTCGAATGAGCAGTTCTTC.

In its sample, this clone was seen once. CDR3 nucleotide sequence: TGTGCCTGGACAGGGATAACTAATGAAAAACTGTTTTTT. Translating gives CAWTGITNEKLFF. This chain uses TRBV30 with TRBJ1-4; TRBD1 might be the D (5 bases). The V gene's germline CDR1 is GTSNPN and CDR2 SVGIG (reference sequence). The CDR3 has 13 amino acids. The V and J ends lost 4 bases and 1 base respectively, with 7 bases between them.

This clone came up once. This rearrangement joins TRBV15 to TRBJ1-5, with 9 bases that match TRBD1. The CDR3 loop spans 15 amino acids. CDR1 LNHNV and CDR2 YYDKDF come from the germline V gene (reference sequence). V lost 0 bases and J lost 4; bases outside the gene matches: 1. CDR3 DNA: TGTGCCACCAGCAGAGACGGGACAGGGAATCAGCCCCAGCATTTT. This translates into CATSRDGTGNQPQHF.

The chain uses TRBV7-3 and TRBJ2-2; D may be TRBD1 or TRBD2 (6 bases each). The CDR3 runs 15 residues. Germline CDR1 SGHTA, CDR2 FQGTGA. Trimming cost V 5 bases and J 6 bases, with 16 bases left between them. DNA of the CDR3: TGTGCCAGCAGCGAAACGGTGGGGGGCCCCGGGGAGCTGTTTTTT. This codes for CASSETVGGPGELFF.

The rearrangement links TRBV18 to TRBJ1-1; D gene unclear. This CDR3 spans 14 amino acids. Germline CDR1 and CDR2: KGHSH and LQKENI. V dropped 4 bases and J dropped 1 base, with 10 bases sitting between them. The CDR3: CASSRGSGNTEAFF. In nucleotides, the CDR3 is TGTGCCAGCTCACGAGGATCGGGGAACACTGAAGCTTTCTTT.

This sequence joins TRBV7-2 and TRBJ2-5; D ambiguous. Trimming shortened V by 5 bases and J by 5 bases, and 18 bases separated the two germline ends. The CDR3 length is 15 residues. Germline V gene sequence: CDR1 SGHTA, CDR2 FQGNSA. For the CDR3, the DNA is TGTGCCAGCAGCCCCCGGAGCCCAGCCTCGGAGACCCAGTACTTC. It encodes CASSPRSPASETQYF.

The chain links TRBV3-1 (or the pseudogene TRBV3-2) to TRBJ2-7; 13 bases are shared with TRBD2. Germline assignment: CDR1 LGHDT and CDR2 YNNKEL (reference sequence). V shed 6 bases and J 1 base; nucleotides not matched to a gene: 3. This CDR3 has 15 residues. CDR3 loop: CASRQTSGGSYEQYF. The CDR3 coding sequence is TGTGCCAGCAGGCAGACTAGCGGGGGGTCCTACGAGCAGTACTTC.

This clone was counted a single time. The chain joins TRBV6-1 to TRBJ1-4, with D unclear. V was clipped by 3 bases and J by 5 bases, with 10 bases between them. CDR1 and CDR2 (germline): MNHNS, SASEGT. CDR3 length: 14 amino acids. CDR3: CASSDGHNNEKLFF. CDR3 nucleotides: TGTGCCAGCAGTGATGGGCACAACAATGAAAAACTGTTTTTT.

CDR3 sequence reads: CASSLGLGNTEAFF. CDR3 nucleotide sequence: TGTGCCAGCAGCTTAGGTTTGGGGAACACTGAAGCTTTCTTT. The genes are TRBV7-8 and TRBJ1-1; D gene unclear. The CDR3 has 14 residues. Germline CDR1 SGHVS, CDR2 FQNEAQ. V was pared by 1 base and J by 1 base, with 7 bases between.

This clone was seen once. The V gene is TRBV7-2, the J gene TRBJ2-7; tentative D call: TRBD1 (6 bases). The CDR3 covers 12 residues. V was pared by 3 bases and J by 6 bases, with 9 bases between. The germline CDR1 and CDR2 sequences are SGHTA and FQGNSA. Written as DNA, the CDR3 is TGTGCCAGCAGCTTTACAGGGACCGAGCAGTACTTC. It yields the protein CASSFTGTEQYF.

The gene calls are TRBV21-1 and TRBJ2-1. TRBV21-1 is annotated as a pseudogene. The CDR3 runs 15 residues. CDR3 sequence: CASRKIGPPRLQQFF. CDR3 sequence (DNA): TGTGCCAGCCGAAAAATCGGACCTCCCCGACTCCAGCAGTTCTTC.

This clone appeared a single time. The genes are TRBV5-6 and TRBJ1-5, with D unresolved. The V gene lost 2 bases and the J gene lost 3 bases, with 3 bases spanning the gap. Germline V gives CDR1 SGHDT, CDR2 YYEEEE. The CDR3 spans 12 residues. DNA of the CDR3: TGTGCCAGCAGCTTTTACAATCAGCCCCAGCATTTT. Amino acid sequence: CASSFYNQPQHF.

V is TRBV5-8 and J is TRBJ1-1, with D unclear. Germline V gives CDR1 SGHTS, CDR2 YDEGEE. CDR3 length: 14 residues. The V gene lost 4 bases and the J gene lost 0 bases, with 10 bases spanning the gap. As DNA, the CDR3 is TGTGCCAGCAGCCCCCGGACCGTGAACACTGAAGCTTTCTTT. It is translated as CASSPRTVNTEAFF.

This chain uses TRBV30 with TRBJ2-3; maybe TRBD2 (7 bases). This CDR3 is 14 amino acids long. Germline CDR1 is GTSNPN and CDR2 is SVGIG (reference sequence). V lost 0 bases to trimming and J lost 7 bases, with 14 bases between them. Here the CDR3 DNA reads TGTGCCTGGAGTGTAGGGGGGGCGCCGAATACGCAGTATTTT. Its translation is CAWSVGGAPNTQYF.

The CDR3 region is CASSQEPSGSSYEQYF. Written as DNA, the CDR3 is TGTGCCAGCAGCCAAGAACCTAGCGGGAGCTCCTACGAGCAGTACTTC. The V gene is TRBV3-1 (or the pseudogene TRBV3-2), the J gene TRBJ2-7; 10 bases fit TRBD2. This CDR3 region has 16 residues. CDR1 is LGHDT, CDR2 YNNKEL, per germline (reference sequence). The V and J ends lost 0 bases and 0 bases, in that order; junction bases with no gene match: 2.

The rearrangement links TRBV5-4 to TRBJ2-5; 12 bases line up with TRBD2. After removal of 2 bases from V and 5 bases from J, the junction contained 4 bases not matched to a gene. The CDR3 has 15 amino acids. Per germline, CDR1 SGHNT and CDR2 YYREEE (reference sequence). The CDR3 DNA is TGTGCCAGCAGCTTTCCCGGGACTAGCGGGGAGACCCAGTACTTC. Its protein product is CASSFPGTSGETQYF.

The V call is TRBV19, the J call TRBJ1-1; a possible D gene is TRBD1 (6 bases). Germline values: CDR1 LNHDA, CDR2 SQIVND (reference sequence). V was cut by 7 bases and J by 1 base, with 13 bases left in between. This CDR3 has 14 amino acids. The DNA for the CDR3 is TGTGCCAGTATTGCGGACAGAAAGAACACTGAAGCTTTCTTT. It yields the protein CASIADRKNTEAFF.

The chain couples TRBV15 to TRBJ2-5, with TRBD2 matching over 14 bases. J lost 3 bases, V lost 1 base, and 4 bases had no gene match. The CDR3 totals 17 residues. From germline, CDR1 is LNHNV and CDR2 YYDKDF (reference sequence). DNA for the CDR3: TGTGCCACCAGCAGAGCCGGGACTAGCGGGAGTGAAGAGACCCAGTACTTC. Translating gives CATSRAGTSGSEETQYF.

This chain uses TRBV4-3 with TRBJ1-2, with D maybe TRBD1 (6 bases). Trimming removed 0 bases from V and 4 bases from J, with 12 bases in between. CDR1 is LGHNA and CDR2 is YSLEER in the germline V gene. The CDR3 has 15 amino acids. The CDR3 loop is CASSQEGRGGYGYTF. The CDR3 DNA is TGCGCCAGCAGCCAAGAAGGGAGAGGGGGCTATGGCTACACCTTC.

The chain recombines TRBV20-1 with TRBJ1-2; D is ambiguous. Trimming removed 6 bases at V and 1 base at J, with 6 bases between. This CDR3 is 11 amino acids long. CDR1 DFQATT and CDR2 SNEGSKA come from the germline V gene (reference sequence). CDR3 bases: TGCAGTGCCAGGATTAACTATGGCTACACCTTC. Translated: CSARINYGYTF.

The gene calls are TRBV5-5 and TRBJ1-3; D is undetermined. V lost 1 base, J lost 1 base, and 9 bases lay in between. The CDR3 loop spans 15 amino acids. Germline values: CDR1 SGHKS, CDR2 YYEKEE (reference sequence). CDR3: CASSLSLGSGNTIYF. The CDR3, as DNA: TGTGCCAGCAGCTTGTCGCTAGGGTCTGGAAACACCATATATTTT. Together with reference TRBV5-5 and TRBJ1-3, the CDR3 gives the full variable domain: DAGVTQSPTHLIKTRGQQVTLRCSPISGHKSVSWYQQVLGQGPQFIFQYYEKEERGRGNFPDRFSARQFPNYSSELNVNALLLGDSALYLCASSLSLGSGNTIYFGEGSWLTVV.